Presented here are 9 T cell receptor beta chains from one specimen sequenced in a study of human T cells and chemical hapten exposure. TCRdb ran MiXCR on the RACE reads and lists one entry per CDR3 protein. Among about 74,000 distinct CDR3 sequences listed, 25% to 40% were seen once. This sample's time point: patch test 1, 2 weeks after DPC sensitization. Regarding treatment: therapeutic diphenylcyclopropenone sensitization with weekly scalp DPC. Material: whole blood, obtained in connection with sensitization to the hapten diphenylcyclopropenone (DPC). The source of these receptors is a man in his forties with alopecia areata. Some clones in this sample may be carry-over from other donors' samples.

Only a few counts were recorded for this clonotype. The V call is TRBV12-3 or TRBV12-4, the J call TRBJ2-4; TRBD1 matches 12 bases. Trimming took 5 bases from V and 7 from J; bases not matched to a gene: 6. The CDR3 contains 15 residues. In nucleotides, the CDR3 is TGTGCCAGCAGTCGGGACAGGGGGCAGTTGAACATTCAGTACTTC. Protein product: CASSRDRGQLNIQYF.

The chain is built from TRBV19 and TRBJ2-1; no reliable D call. The CDR3 loop spans 14 amino acids. Trimming shortened V by 6 bases and J by 4 bases, and 13 bases separated the two germline ends. CDR1 and CDR2 from the germline V gene are LNHDA and SQIVND (reference sequence). Here the CDR3 DNA reads TGTGCCAGTAGCGGAAGGATAGGGTACAATGAGCAGTTCTTC. Residues: CASSGRIGYNEQFF.

The rearrangement joins TRBV18 to TRBJ2-5; maybe TRBD1 (6 bases). Trimming stripped 3 bases from V and 0 bases from J, with 14 bases between. Germline values: CDR1 KGHSH, CDR2 LQKENI. The CDR3 extends over 16 amino acids. CDR3 sequence: CASSPITGTYQETQYF. CDR3 bases: TGTGCCAGCTCACCCATTACAGGGACGTACCAAGAGACCCAGTACTTC.

This rearrangement joins TRBV20-1 to TRBJ1-6, with D uncertain. The CDR3 is 14 amino acids. Germline-derived CDR1 and CDR2 are DFQATT and SNEGSKA (reference sequence). Trimming removed 1 base from V and 8 bases from J, with 12 bases in between. CDR3 coding DNA: TGCAGTGCTAGAGTCGGCAGGAACCATTCACCCCTCCACTTT. Translating gives CSARVGRNHSPLHF.

Only a few counts were recorded for this clonotype. The chain links TRBV4-3 to TRBJ1-4; tentatively, D is TRBD1 (5 bases). The germline V and J ends were trimmed by 3 bases and 4 bases, with 6 bases remaining between them. This CDR3 comprises 13 residues. Germline V gene data show CDR1 as LGHNA and CDR2 as YSLEER. The CDR3 reads CASSQQGNEKLFF. The CDR3 coding sequence is TGCGCCAGCAGCCAGCAGGGTAATGAAAAACTGTTTTTT.

This clonotype appeared a few times. The chain couples TRBV12-3 or TRBV12-4 to TRBJ1-4, with 10 bases matching TRBD1. The V and J ends lost 6 bases and 6 bases, in that order; junction bases with no gene match: 7. This CDR3 has 15 amino acids. CDR3 DNA: TGTGCCAGCAGCCGTGGACAGGGGGGAGATGAAAAACTGTTTTTT. This encodes CASSRGQGGDEKLFF.

This clonotype was detected a few times. V usage is TRBV30 and J usage is TRBJ1-6; 10 bases fit TRBD1. Trimming took 4 bases from V and 5 from J; bases not matched to a gene: 5. Per germline, CDR1 GTSNPN and CDR2 SVGIG (reference sequence). The CDR3 runs 15 residues. The chain's CDR3 is CAWKTGTGDNSPLHF. Written as DNA, the CDR3 is TGTGCCTGGAAAACCGGGACAGGGGATAATTCACCCCTCCACTTT. Filled out from reference TRBV30 and TRBJ1-6, the complete variable domain reads SQTIHQWPATLVQPVGSPLSLECTVEGTSNPNLYWYRQAAGRGLQLLFYSVGIGQISSEVPQNLSASRPQDRQFILSSKKLLLSDSGFYLCAWKTGTGDNSPLHFGNGTRLTVT.

V gene TRBV10-3 combines with J gene TRBJ2-7; D possibly corresponds to TRBD2 (6 bases). This CDR3 has 15 residues. Per the germline V gene, CDR1 is ENHRY and CDR2 is SYGVKD. Trimming took off 6 bases at V and 5 bases at J, with 20 bases between the two ends. CDR3 DNA sequence: TGTGCCATCAGGGGTTATAGGGACTCCGCGGACGAGCAGTACTTC. Amino acid sequence: CAIRGYRDSADEQYF.

This clonotype has only a few counts. This rearrangement joins TRBV18 to TRBJ2-3; 8 bases match TRBD1. CDR1 is KGHSH and CDR2 is LQKENI in the germline V gene. The CDR3 extends over 14 amino acids. V was clipped by 0 bases and J by 7 bases; unmatched bases: 3. CDR3 protein: CASSPPGQVYTQYF. In nucleotides, the CDR3 is TGTGCCAGCTCACCACCGGGACAGGTGTATACGCAGTATTTT. Together with reference TRBV18 and TRBJ2-3, the CDR3 gives the full variable domain: NAGVMQNPRHLVRRRGQEARLRCSPMKGHSHVYWYRQLPEEGLKFMVYLQKENIIDESGMPKERFSAEFPKEGPSILRIQQVVRGDSAAYFCASSPPGQVYTQYFGPGTRLTVL.